Sequencing of this T cell receptor beta chain was carried out in a study of T-cell memory formation after mild COVID-19. Note on this clonotype: Its antigen is still unknown.

Sample barcodes and UMIs were carried by the TCR alpha and TCR beta cDNA libraries that 5'RACE generated with constant-segment primers. TCRdb recomputed calls from the 5' RACE reads with MiXCR, one row per CDR3 protein. Here the sample spans 150,000 or so distinct CDR3 sequences, around a tenth being singletons. V was cut by 1 base and J by 0 bases, with 8 bases left in between. The CDR3 runs to 15 residues. CDR1 and CDR2 from the germline V gene are KGHDR and SFDVKD. Overall study results and limits: Cross-reactive memory appears to have joined, as suggested by some responding clones showing up in pre-infection memory.

The sequence was obtained from a man between 18 and 29 years old who had mild COVID-19 (a few samples of this study predate the infection). Cell type and time point are not known. Sequenced: PBMCs or a T cell subset sorted from them (not recorded which). The chain employs TRBV24-1 and TRBJ2-5; D may be TRBD2 (5 bases). The CDR3 protein is CATSDLRGNQETQYF. The CDR3, as DNA: TGTGCCACCAGTGATTTACGGGGAAACCAAGAGACCCAGTACTTC.